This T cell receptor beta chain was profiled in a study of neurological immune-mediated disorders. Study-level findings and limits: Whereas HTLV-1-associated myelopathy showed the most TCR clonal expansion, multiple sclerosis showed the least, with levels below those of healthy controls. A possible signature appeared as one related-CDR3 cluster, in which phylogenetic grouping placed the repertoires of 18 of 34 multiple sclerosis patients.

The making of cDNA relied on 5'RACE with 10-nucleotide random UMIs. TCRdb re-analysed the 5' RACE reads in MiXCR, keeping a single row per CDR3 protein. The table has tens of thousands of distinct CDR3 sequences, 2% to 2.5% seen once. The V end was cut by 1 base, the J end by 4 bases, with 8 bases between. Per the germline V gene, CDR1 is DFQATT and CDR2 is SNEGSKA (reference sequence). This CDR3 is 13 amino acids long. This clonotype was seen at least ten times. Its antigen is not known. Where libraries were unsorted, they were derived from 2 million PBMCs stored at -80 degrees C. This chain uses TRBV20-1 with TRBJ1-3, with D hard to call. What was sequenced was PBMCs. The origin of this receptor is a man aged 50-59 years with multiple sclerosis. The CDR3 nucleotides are TGCAGTGCTAGAGCCATGGGCGGAAACACCATATATTTT. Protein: CSARAMGGNTIYF.